This T cell receptor (beta chain) appears in the sequencing data of a study of T cell responses to AZD1222 COVID-19 vaccine (TCRdb year 2021). Background for the entire study: Because spike-specific TCR depth and breadth did not differ between the two schedules, AZD1222 recipients who got a second dose at roughly 4 weeks were pooled with those who got a second dose at roughly 12 weeks. A total of around 240 trial participants underwent TCR sequencing, of whom some 210 received two doses of AZD1222 and around 26 received two doses of the MenACWY control vaccine. Enrollment into the trials was organized by age into subgroups of 18-55, 56-69 and 70-plus years, and those subgroups contained roughly 140, 27 and 60 TCR-sequenced participants, respectively.

The CDR3 regions of human TCRbeta chains were analyzed by immunosequencing. The original pipeline was this. Repertoire TCRs were matched against a reference library of SARS-CoV-2-specific TCRs generated with the MIRA antigen-specificity platform. Breadth was defined as the fraction of unique TCRs that were SARS-CoV-2-associated, and depth was defined as the fraction of total T cells that were SARS-CoV-2-associated. Using the MIRA data, each spike-specific TCR was mapped to the spike region that the TCR reacts to and placed in a CD4 or CD8 class. Log10-transformed breadth and depth values were compared by one-way ANOVA with Sidak's multiple comparisons tests. TCRdb took this table from immuneACCESS and kept in-frame rearrangements with V and J called. Such tables lack part of the clones; where checked against another copy, unresolved V genes explain under half of the gap, and the rest is unexplained. V and J calls and clone size are given by that table; D and trimming were obtained from the DNA. The sample yields 120,000 or so clones; over 75% were counted once. 7.2% of the sample is taken by the ten largest.

Study-wide conclusions, independent of this receptor: Most participants were white British and females outnumbered males, and the authors suggested that clonal diversity may have been underestimated. After two AZD1222 doses, both the breadth and the depth of spike-specific TCRs were significantly higher than at day 0 and than in MenACWY recipients. Conclusions about previously exposed vaccinees were limited because only 5 or 6 AZD1222 recipients were SARS-CoV-2 seropositive at baseline. Vaccine-associated CD4 TCRs spanned the whole spike protein, with dominant responses in regions 160-218 and 743-854. Nearly half of unique spike-specific TCRs reportedly recognized epitopes outside regions mutated in the B.1.351 and B.1.1.7 variants. The 56-69-year group was small, and its depth increase did not reach significance, likely because of low power. Because no day 14 peak-response samples were available, the repertoires could be characterized only after the peak T cell response.

This specimen's time point label, per the study, means: baseline before first vaccination. Vaccinee samples came from UK trials COV001 and COV002, including a single-blind randomized controlled phase 2/3 trial of AZD1222 (ChAdOx1 nCoV-19) in healthy adults. For TCRbeta chain sequencing, PBMC samples from trial participants were taken at day 0 and at day 28 after the second dose. On this clone itself: Its antigen is not yet known. No much larger clone is present one base from it, and per-base qualities are unavailable.

Here the sequenced sample was peripheral blood, taken on day 0 of AZD1222 vaccination. This sequence was found in an adult in good health.

The CDR3 has the sequence CASSRGKSYTDTQYF. The nucleotide sequence is given as TGTGCCAGCAGCCGGGGGAAGTCCTACACAGATACGCAGTATTTT. The sequence links TRBV5-4 to TRBJ2-3, and TRBD2 may be the D gene, going by 6 matching bases. Based on the germline V gene (reference sequence), the CDR1 and CDR2 sequences are SGHNT and YYREEE. From the cysteine through the phenylalanine, the CDR3 covers 15 amino acids. This entry keeps only the CDR3 DNA: 45 bases, framed from base 1. Trimming removed 4 bases from V and 2 bases from J, leaving 14 bases between the germline ends.